A selection of T cell receptor beta chains follows, all from one sample in a study of T cell responses to AZD1222 COVID-19 vaccine. Profiled with immunoSEQ multiplex PCR; TCRdb holds only in-frame clones, not every one. In the table there are 150,000 or so clones, around 94% of which are singletons. The sequenced sample was peripheral blood, obtained 28 days after the second AZD1222 dose. The receptors were gathered from an adult who received the AZD1222 COVID-19 vaccine. CDR3s leave out the opening cysteine and the closing phenylalanine or tryptophan. Each record gives: D gene, V gene, CDR3 protein. The D gene is left open where the match is weak.

d_gene: TRBD2; v_gene: TRBV19; CDR3aa: ASSIRTSGRAQETQY
d_gene: -; v_gene: TRBV2; CDR3aa: ASSGGQSYEQY
d_gene: -; v_gene: TRBV28; CDR3aa: ASMVQRTYGYT
d_gene: -; v_gene: TRBV27; CDR3aa: ASSLSPGTDTQY
d_gene: -; v_gene: TRBV28; CDR3aa: ASRTLVDTQY
d_gene: TRBD1; v_gene: TRBV24-1; CDR3aa: ATSQGERRSGANVLT
d_gene: -; v_gene: TRBV7-2; CDR3aa: ASSLATIAGTSYEQY
d_gene: -; v_gene: TRBV2; CDR3aa: ASSRGEGSPLH
d_gene: -; v_gene: TRBV4-2; CDR3aa: ASSQEVISSSEKLF
d_gene: -; v_gene: TRBV9; CDR3aa: ASSVGASSYEQY
d_gene: -; v_gene: TRBV6-6; CDR3aa: ASTTGRDSGANVLT
d_gene: -; v_gene: TRBV9; CDR3aa: ASSAGPVGNEQY
d_gene: -; v_gene: TRBV20-1; CDR3aa: SAEDYEQY
d_gene: TRBD2; v_gene: TRBV6-2/TRBV6-3; CDR3aa: ASSYDGGSSYNEQF
d_gene: TRBD1; v_gene: TRBV19; CDR3aa: ASSTRQGGLDEQF
d_gene: -; v_gene: TRBV6-6; CDR3aa: ASQTGNSNQPQH
d_gene: -; v_gene: TRBV28; CDR3aa: ASSLLLALNYEQY
d_gene: -; v_gene: TRBV9; CDR3aa: ASSSWTTSTDTQY
d_gene: -; v_gene: TRBV10-3; CDR3aa: AISGPPENTEAF
d_gene: -; v_gene: TRBV4-1; CDR3aa: ASSQERIRTVGQPQH
d_gene: -; v_gene: TRBV2; CDR3aa: ASSPRGEGRNGYT
d_gene: -; v_gene: TRBV9; CDR3aa: ASSPHGGSSYEQY
d_gene: TRBD2; v_gene: TRBV5-6; CDR3aa: ASSYGLAGAGELF
d_gene: -; v_gene: TRBV19; CDR3aa: ASDPRGTSYGYT
d_gene: -; v_gene: TRBV6-5; CDR3aa: ASGLALNTEAF
d_gene: -; v_gene: TRBV2; CDR3aa: ASRPPGPTNTEAF
d_gene: -; v_gene: TRBV11-2; CDR3aa: ASSLGNTIY
d_gene: TRBD1; v_gene: TRBV9; CDR3aa: ASSEETGAYYGYT
d_gene: -; v_gene: TRBV19; CDR3aa: ASSPGGYNEQF
d_gene: TRBD1; v_gene: TRBV30; CDR3aa: AWAGTAGNQPQH
d_gene: TRBD2; v_gene: TRBV18; CDR3aa: ASSPRLAGEKGGNEQF
d_gene: TRBD1; v_gene: TRBV9; CDR3aa: ASSLQGATREQY
d_gene: TRBD1; v_gene: TRBV27; CDR3aa: ASSFTAGQNQPQH
d_gene: TRBD2; v_gene: TRBV5-6; CDR3aa: ASSLFGAGVNIQY
d_gene: -; v_gene: TRBV30; CDR3aa: AWSQGSAYEQY
d_gene: -; v_gene: TRBV19; CDR3aa: ASSIGWTPHEDQPQH
d_gene: TRBD2; v_gene: TRBV7-2; CDR3aa: ASSLGLGTSGESY
d_gene: TRBD1; v_gene: TRBV7-9; CDR3aa: ASSRTGFSGELF
d_gene: -; v_gene: TRBV2; CDR3aa: ASTTASSGNTIY
d_gene: -; v_gene: TRBV4-1; CDR3aa: ASSQDRDRLNTEAF
d_gene: TRBD2; v_gene: TRBV11-1; CDR3aa: ASSLRLAGGYNEQF
d_gene: -; v_gene: TRBV24-1; CDR3aa: ATSDSRQGNQPQH
d_gene: -; v_gene: TRBV6-6; CDR3aa: ASSYSWDRDQPQH
d_gene: -; v_gene: TRBV3-1/TRBV3-2; CDR3aa: ASSQAGGARLGNTEAF
d_gene: -; v_gene: TRBV7-8; CDR3aa: ASSLWTNTQETQY
d_gene: TRBD2; v_gene: TRBV4-1; CDR3aa: ASSQSGSVTDTQY
d_gene: TRBD2; v_gene: TRBV12-3/TRBV12-4; CDR3aa: ASSAGVTDTQY
d_gene: -; v_gene: TRBV27; CDR3aa: ASSFSASSYNEQF
d_gene: -; v_gene: TRBV9; CDR3aa: ASSPSGLMNTEAF
d_gene: -; v_gene: TRBV7-3; CDR3aa: ASSADKDNTEAF